These T cell receptor beta chains were read from a single sample in a study of blood T cell repertoires in COVID-19. Only in-frame clones appear in the TCRdb table, and some are missing; sequencing was by immunoSEQ multiplex PCR. The sample carries about 140,000 clones, roughly nine tenths recorded once. The sample taken for sequencing was peripheral blood. These receptors all come from a human donor in a cohort sampled during active COVID-19. Both conserved end residues are part of each CDR3.

CDR3 length	V gene	J gene	CDR3 protein
13	TRBV6-4	TRBJ1-2	CASSEGGLRGYTF
14	TRBV2	TRBJ1-1	CASSELGQLSEAFF
15	TRBV7-2	TRBJ1-5	CASSARQHGNQPQHF
13	TRBV3-1/TRBV3-2	TRBJ1-5	CASSQDRDQPQHF
13	TRBV19	TRBJ1-5	CASRQVSNQPQHF
14	TRBV29-1	TRBJ1-1	CSVWDSDMNTEAFF
16	TRBV5-4	TRBJ2-3	CASSLGRLASIDTQYF
15	TRBV2	TRBJ2-1	CASSVSAGGVHEQFF
14	TRBV5-1	TRBJ2-7	CASSLRRGKGAEYF
15	TRBV6-6	TRBJ2-5	CASSLFLGGQETQYF
14	TRBV10-3	TRBJ1-6	CAISDQGLGSPLHF
14	TRBV7-8	TRBJ2-1	CASSSGTRPNEQFF
13	TRBV18	TRBJ1-5	CASSPAGNQPQHF
15	TRBV4-2	TRBJ2-5	CASSRLAGEGETQYF
15	TRBV5-1	TRBJ2-7	CASSLGQDSSYEQYF
14	TRBV5-6	TRBJ2-1	CASSLGHSYNEQFF
15	TRBV6-2/TRBV6-3	TRBJ2-3	CASSWTGQHTDTQYF
14	TRBV6-5	TRBJ2-5	CASSLGHNQETQYF
16	TRBV7-2	TRBJ1-4	CASSQHPGTGDEKLFF
16	TRBV6-4	TRBJ2-6	CASAQDSGSGANVLTF
14	TRBV4-3	TRBJ1-2	CASSQDFRVSGYTF
15	TRBV12-1	TRBJ2-7	CASSPLLGLVYEQYF